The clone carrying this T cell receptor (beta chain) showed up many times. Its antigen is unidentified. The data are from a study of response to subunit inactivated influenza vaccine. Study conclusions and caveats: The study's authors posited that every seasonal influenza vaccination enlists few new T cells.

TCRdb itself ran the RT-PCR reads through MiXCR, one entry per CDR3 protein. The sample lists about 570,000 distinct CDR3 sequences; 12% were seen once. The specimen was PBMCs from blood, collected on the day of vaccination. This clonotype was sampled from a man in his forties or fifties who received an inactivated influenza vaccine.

CDR3 in amino acids: CASFPGLLGAGELFF. For the CDR3, the DNA is TGCGCCAGCTTCCCGGGACTCCTTGGGGCCGGGGAGCTGTTTTTT. This rearrangement joins TRBV5-1 to TRBJ2-2; TRBD2 might be the D (6 bases). V was trimmed by 7 bases and J by 6 bases, leaving 19 bases between them. The CDR3 is 15 amino acids. Germline-derived CDR1 and CDR2 are SGHRS and YFSETQ.